This TCR beta chain originates from a study of cytomegalovirus exposure and HLA in healthy donors. Clones were read by immunoSEQ multiplex PCR, and TCRdb kept only the in-frame ones, dropping some. The sample has 55,000 to 75,000 clones; less than 96% are singletons. J was trimmed by 4 bases and V by 6 bases; bases with no gene match: 8. Per the germline V gene, CDR1 is LGHNA and CDR2 is YNFKEQ. The CDR3 covers 15 residues. Sequencing was performed on PBMCs. The V gene is TRBV4-2, the J gene TRBJ1-2, with 10 bases aligning to TRBD1. This clonotype was sampled from a woman between 18 and 29 years old in good health and CMV-seronegative. The CDR3 DNA reads TGTGCCAGCAGAGACGGGACAGGGGAGTTCTATGGCTACACCTTC. This encodes CASRDGTGEFYGYTF.